What follows describes a single TCR beta chain. The CDR3 has 15 residues. Losses at the gene ends were 3 bases for V and 6 bases for J; bases not matched to a gene: 7. CDR1 SGHAT and CDR2 FQNNGV come from the germline V gene. This sample is drawn from a study of blood T cell repertoires in COVID-19. Overall study: Whether acute or convalescent, the COVID-19 samples came from the United States, Italy and Spain.

Per the study methods: Using reference gene primer amplification, nucleated cell counts were estimated. Clones were sequenced by immunoSEQ multiplex PCR, and TCRdb holds only the in-frame ones, with some missing. The DNA gave D and trimming, while V, J and clone size come from that table. The table has about 180,000 clones, approximately 78% seen once. The receptor was derived from a woman at least 80 years old with COVID-19, enrolled during active disease. The sequenced material came from peripheral blood. This chain links TRBV11-2 with TRBJ2-1; 8 bases agree with TRBD2. The CDR3 DNA is TGTGCCAGCAGCTTCGGGTTCAGCGGGAGCAATGAGCAGTTCTTC. It encodes CASSFGFSGSNEQFF.